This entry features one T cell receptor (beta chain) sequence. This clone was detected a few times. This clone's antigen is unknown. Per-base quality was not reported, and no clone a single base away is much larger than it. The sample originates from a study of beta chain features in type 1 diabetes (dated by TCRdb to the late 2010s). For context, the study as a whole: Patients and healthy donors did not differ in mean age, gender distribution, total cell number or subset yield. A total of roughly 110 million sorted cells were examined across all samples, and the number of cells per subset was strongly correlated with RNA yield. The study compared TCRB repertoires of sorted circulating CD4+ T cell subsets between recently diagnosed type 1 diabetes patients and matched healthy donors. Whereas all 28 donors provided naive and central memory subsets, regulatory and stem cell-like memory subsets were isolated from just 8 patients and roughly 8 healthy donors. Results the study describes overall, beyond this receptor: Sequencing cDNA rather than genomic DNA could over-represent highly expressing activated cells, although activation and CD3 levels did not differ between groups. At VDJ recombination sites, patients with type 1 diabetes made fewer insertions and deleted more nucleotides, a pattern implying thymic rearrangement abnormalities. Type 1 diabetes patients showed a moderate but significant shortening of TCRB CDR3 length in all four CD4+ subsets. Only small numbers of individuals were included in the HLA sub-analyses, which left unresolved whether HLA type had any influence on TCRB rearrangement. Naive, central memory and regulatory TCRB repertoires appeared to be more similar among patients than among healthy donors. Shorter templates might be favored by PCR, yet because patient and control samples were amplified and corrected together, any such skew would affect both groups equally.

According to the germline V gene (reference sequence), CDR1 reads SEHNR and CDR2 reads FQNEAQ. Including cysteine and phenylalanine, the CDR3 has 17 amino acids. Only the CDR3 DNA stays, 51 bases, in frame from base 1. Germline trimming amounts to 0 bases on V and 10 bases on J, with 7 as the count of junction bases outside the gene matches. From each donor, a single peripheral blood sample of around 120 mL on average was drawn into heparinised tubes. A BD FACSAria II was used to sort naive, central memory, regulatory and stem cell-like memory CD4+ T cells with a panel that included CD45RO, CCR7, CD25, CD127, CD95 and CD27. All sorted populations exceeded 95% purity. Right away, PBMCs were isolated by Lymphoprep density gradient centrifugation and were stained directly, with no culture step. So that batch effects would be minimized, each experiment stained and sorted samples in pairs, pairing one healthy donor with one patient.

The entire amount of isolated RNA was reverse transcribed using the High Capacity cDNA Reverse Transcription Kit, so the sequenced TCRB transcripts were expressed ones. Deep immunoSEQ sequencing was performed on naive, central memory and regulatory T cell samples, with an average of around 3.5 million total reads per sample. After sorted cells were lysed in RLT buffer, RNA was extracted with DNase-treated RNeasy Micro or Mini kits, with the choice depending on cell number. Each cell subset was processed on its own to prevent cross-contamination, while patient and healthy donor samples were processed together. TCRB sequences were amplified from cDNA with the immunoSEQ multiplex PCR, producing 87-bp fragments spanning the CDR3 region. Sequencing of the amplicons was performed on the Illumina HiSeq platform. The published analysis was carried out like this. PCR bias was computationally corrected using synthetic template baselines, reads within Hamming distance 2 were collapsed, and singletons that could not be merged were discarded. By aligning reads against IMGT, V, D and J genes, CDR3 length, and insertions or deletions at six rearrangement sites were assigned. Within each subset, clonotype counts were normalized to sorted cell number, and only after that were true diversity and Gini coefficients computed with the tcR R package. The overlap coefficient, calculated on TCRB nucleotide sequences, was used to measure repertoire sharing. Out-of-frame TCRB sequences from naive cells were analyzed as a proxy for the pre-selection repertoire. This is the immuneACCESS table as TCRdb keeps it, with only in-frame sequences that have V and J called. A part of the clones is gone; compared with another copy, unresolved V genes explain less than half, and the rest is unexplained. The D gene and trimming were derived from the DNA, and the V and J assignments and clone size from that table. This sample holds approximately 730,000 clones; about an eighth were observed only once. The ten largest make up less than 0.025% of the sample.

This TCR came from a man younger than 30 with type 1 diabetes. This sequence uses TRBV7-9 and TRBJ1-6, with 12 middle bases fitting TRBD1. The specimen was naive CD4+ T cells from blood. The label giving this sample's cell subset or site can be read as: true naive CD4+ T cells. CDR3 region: CASSLAGTGGAGSPLHF. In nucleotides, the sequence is TGTGCCAGCAGCTTAGCGGGGACAGGGGGCGCGGGATCACCCCTCCACTTT.